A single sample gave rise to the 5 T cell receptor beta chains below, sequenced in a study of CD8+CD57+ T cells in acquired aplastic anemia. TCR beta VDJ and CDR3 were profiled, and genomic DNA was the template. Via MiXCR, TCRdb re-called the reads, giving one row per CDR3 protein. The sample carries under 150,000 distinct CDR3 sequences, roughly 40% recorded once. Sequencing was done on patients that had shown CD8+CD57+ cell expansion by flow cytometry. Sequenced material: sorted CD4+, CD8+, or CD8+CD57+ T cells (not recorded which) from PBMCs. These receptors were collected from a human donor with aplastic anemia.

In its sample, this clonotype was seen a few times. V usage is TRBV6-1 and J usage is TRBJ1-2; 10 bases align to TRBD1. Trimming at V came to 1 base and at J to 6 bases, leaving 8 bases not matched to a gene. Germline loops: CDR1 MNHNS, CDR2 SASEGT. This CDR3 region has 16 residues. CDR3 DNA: TGTGCCAGCAGTGAAGACGAGACAGGGGGCATTAATGGCTACACCTTC. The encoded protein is CASSEDETGGINGYTF.

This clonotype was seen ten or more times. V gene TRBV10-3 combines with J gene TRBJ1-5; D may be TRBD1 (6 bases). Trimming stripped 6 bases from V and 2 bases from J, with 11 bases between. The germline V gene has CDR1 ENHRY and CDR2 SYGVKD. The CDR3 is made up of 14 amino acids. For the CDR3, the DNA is TGTGCCATCAGGGGAGGGGGAGGCAATCAGCCCCAGCATTTT. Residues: CAIRGGGGNQPQHF.

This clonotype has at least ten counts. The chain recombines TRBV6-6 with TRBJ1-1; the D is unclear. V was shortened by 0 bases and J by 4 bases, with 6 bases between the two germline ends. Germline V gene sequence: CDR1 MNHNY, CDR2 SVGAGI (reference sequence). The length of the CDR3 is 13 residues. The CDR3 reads CASSYSIGTEAFF. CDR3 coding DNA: TGTGCCAGCAGTTACTCGATAGGCACTGAAGCTTTCTTT.

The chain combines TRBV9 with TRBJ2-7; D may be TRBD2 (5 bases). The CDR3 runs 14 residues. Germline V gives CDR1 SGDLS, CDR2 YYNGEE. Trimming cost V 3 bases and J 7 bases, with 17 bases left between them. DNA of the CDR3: TGTGCCAGCAGCGCCGGACTGCGGAATGGGGAGCAGTACTTC. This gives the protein CASSAGLRNGEQYF. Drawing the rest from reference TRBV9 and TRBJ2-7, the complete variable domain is DSGVTQTPKHLITATGQRVTLRCSPRSGDLSVYWYQQSLDQGLQFLIQYYNGEERAKGNILERFSAQQFPDLHSELNLSSLELGDSALYFCASSAGLRNGEQYFGPGTRLTVT.

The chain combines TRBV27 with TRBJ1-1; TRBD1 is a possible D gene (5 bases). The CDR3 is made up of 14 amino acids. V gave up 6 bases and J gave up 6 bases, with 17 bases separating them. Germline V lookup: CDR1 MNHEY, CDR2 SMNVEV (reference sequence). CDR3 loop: CASSLGGLGAEAFF. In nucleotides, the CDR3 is TGTGCCAGCAGCCTTGGGGGACTGGGGGCTGAAGCTTTCTTT.